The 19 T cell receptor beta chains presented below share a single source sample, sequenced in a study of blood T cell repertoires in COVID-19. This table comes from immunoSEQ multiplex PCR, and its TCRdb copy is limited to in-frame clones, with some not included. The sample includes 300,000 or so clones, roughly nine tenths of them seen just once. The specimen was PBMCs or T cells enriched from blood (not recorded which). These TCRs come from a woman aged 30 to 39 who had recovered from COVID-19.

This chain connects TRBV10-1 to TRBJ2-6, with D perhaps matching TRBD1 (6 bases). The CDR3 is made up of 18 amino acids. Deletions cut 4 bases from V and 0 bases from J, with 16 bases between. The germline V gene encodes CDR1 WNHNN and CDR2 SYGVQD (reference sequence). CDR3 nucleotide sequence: TGCGCCAGCAGTGCCACACAGGGTCAACGCTCTGGGGCCAACGTCCTGACTTTC. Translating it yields CASSATQGQRSGANVLTF.

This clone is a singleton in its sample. Here the CDR3 DNA reads TGTGCCTGGAGTAGCCAGGCCCCGAACACCGGGGAGCTGTTTTTT. Translated: CAWSSQAPNTGELFF. The gene calls are TRBV30 and TRBJ2-2, with D unresolved. There are 15 residues in the CDR3. Deletions cut 2 bases from V and 0 bases from J, with 10 bases between. Germline CDR1 reads GTSNPN; CDR2 reads SVGIG (reference sequence).

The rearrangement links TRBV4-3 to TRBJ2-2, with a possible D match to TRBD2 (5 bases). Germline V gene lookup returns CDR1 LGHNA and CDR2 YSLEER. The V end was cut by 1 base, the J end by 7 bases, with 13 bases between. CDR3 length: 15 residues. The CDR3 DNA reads TGCGCCAGCAGCCAAGGATATGGACTGGTCGGGGAGCTGTTTTTT. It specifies CASSQGYGLVGELFF.

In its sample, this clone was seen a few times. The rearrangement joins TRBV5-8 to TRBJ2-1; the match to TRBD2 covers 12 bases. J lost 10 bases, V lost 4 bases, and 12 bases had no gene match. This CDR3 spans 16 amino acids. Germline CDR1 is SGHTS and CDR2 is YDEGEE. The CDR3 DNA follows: TGTGCCAGCAGCCTTGGACTAGCGGGGCCCGCAGGCGAGCAGTTCTTC. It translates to CASSLGLAGPAGEQFF.

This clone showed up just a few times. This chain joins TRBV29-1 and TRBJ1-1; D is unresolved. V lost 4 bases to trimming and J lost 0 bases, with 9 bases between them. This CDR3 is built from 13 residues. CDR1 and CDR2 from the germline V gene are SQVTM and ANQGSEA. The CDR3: CSVVVRLNTEAFF. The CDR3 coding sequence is TGCAGCGTTGTCGTCAGATTGAACACTGAAGCTTTCTTT.

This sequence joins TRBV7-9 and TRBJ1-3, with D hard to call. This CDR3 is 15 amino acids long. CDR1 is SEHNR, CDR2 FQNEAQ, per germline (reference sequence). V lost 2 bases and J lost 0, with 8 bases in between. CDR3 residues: CASSLLDFSGNTIYF. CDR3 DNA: TGTGCCAGCAGCTTACTCGACTTCTCTGGAAACACCATATATTTT. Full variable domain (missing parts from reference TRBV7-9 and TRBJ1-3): DTGVSQNPRHKITKRGQNVTFRCDPISEHNRLYWYRQTLGQGPEFLTYFQNEAQLEKSRLLSDRFSAERPKGSFSTLEIQRTEQGDSAMYLCASSLLDFSGNTIYFGEGSWLTVV.

CDR3 coding DNA: TGTGCCAGCAGTCCAAGGACAGCGATCTCTGGAAACACCATATATTTT. This codes for CASSPRTAISGNTIYF. The chain has TRBV28 and TRBJ1-3, with a possible D match to TRBD1 (6 bases). The V end lost 5 bases, the J end lost 0 bases, and 14 bases lay between the germline ends. This CDR3 spans 16 amino acids. Germline V gene data show CDR1 as MDHEN and CDR2 as SYDVKM.

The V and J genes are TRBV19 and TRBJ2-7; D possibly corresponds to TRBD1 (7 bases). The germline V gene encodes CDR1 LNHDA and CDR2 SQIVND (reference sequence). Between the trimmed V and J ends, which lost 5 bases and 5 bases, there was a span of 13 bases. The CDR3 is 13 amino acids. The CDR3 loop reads CASSAQGGHEQYF. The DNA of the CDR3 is TGTGCCAGTAGTGCGCAGGGGGGCCACGAGCAGTACTTC.

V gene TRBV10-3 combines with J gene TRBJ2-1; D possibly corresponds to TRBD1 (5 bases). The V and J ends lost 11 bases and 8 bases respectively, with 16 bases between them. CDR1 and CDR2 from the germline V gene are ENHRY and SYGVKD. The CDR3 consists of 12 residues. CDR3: CASGPGGHEQFF. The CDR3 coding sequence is TGTGCCTCAGGGCCCGGTGGCCATGAGCAGTTCTTC.

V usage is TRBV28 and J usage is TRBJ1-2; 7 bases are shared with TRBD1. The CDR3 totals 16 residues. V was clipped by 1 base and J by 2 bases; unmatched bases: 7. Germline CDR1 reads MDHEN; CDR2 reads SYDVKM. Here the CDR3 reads CASSLSGDSGNYGYTF. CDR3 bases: TGTGCCAGCAGTTTATCAGGGGACAGTGGAAACTATGGCTACACCTTC.

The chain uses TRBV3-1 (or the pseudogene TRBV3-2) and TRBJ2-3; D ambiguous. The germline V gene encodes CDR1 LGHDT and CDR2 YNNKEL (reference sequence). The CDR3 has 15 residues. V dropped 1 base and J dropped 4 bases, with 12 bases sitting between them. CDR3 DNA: TGTGCCAGCAGCCAAGGTCAAAACCGGGCAGATACGCAGTATTTT. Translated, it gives CASSQGQNRADTQYF.

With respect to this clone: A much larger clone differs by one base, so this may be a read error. DNA of the CDR3: TGTGCCAGCAGTGAGACAGGGGCAACTAATGAAAAACTGTTTTTT. Encoded protein: CASSETGATNEKLFF. The chain has TRBV28 and TRBJ1-4, with 8 bases matching TRBD1. The CDR3 totals 15 residues. Germline CDR1 is MDHEN and CDR2 is SYDVKM. J was trimmed by 0 bases and V by 5 bases; bases with no gene match: 2.

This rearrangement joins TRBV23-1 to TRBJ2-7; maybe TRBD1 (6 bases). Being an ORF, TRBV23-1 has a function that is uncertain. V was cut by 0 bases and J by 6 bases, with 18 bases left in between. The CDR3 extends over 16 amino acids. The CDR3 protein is CASSQSRQASFSEQYF. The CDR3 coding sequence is TGCGCCAGCAGTCAATCGAGACAGGCCTCGTTCTCCGAGCAGTACTTC.

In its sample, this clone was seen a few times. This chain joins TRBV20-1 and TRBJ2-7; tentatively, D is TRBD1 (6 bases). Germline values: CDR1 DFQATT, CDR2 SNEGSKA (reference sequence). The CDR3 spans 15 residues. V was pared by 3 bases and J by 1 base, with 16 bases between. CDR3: CSASTLGAVSYEQYF. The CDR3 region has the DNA TGCAGTGCTAGTACTCTGGGGGCTGTATCCTACGAGCAGTACTTC.

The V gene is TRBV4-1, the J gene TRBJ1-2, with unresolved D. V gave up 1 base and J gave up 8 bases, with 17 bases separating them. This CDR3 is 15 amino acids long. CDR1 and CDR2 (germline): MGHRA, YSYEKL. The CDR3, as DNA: TGCGCCAGCAGCCAAGGTCCAAAGGTCGAGGCAGGCTACACCTTC. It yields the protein CASSQGPKVEAGYTF.

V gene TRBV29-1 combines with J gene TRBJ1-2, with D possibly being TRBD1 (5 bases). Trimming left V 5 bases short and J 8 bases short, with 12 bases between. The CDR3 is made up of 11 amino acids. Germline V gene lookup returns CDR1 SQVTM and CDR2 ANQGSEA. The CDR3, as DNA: TGCAGCGTTATAGGGGAGGACGGCTACACCTTC. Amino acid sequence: CSVIGEDGYTF.

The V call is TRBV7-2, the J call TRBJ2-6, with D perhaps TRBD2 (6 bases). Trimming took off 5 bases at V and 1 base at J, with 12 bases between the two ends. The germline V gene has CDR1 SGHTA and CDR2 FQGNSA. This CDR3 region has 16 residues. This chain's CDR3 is CASSHPGGSGANVLTF. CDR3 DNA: TGTGCCAGCAGCCACCCCGGGGGATCTGGGGCCAACGTCCTGACTTTC.

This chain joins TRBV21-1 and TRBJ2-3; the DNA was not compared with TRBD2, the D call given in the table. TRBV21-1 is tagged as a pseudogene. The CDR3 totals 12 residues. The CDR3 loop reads CASSAYTDTQYF. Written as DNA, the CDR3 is TGTGCCAGCAGCGCCTACACAGATACGCAGTATTTT.

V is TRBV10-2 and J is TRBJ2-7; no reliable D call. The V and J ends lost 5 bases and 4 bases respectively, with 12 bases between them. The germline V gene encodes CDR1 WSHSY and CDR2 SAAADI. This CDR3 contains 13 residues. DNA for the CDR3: TGCGCCAGCAGTCAGAACGTGGTTTACGAGCAGTACTTC. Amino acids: CASSQNVVYEQYF.